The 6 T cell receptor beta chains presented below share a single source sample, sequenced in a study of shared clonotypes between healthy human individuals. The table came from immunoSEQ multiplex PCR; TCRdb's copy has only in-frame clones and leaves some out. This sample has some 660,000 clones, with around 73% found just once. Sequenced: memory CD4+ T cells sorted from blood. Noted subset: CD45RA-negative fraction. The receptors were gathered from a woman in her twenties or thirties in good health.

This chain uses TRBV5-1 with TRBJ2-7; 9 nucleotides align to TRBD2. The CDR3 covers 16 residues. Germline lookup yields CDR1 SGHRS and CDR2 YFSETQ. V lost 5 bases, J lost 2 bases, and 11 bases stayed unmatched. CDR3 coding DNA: TGCGCCAGCAGACGTTTGACTAGCGGACCTACCTACGAGCAGTACTTC. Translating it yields CASRRLTSGPTYEQYF.

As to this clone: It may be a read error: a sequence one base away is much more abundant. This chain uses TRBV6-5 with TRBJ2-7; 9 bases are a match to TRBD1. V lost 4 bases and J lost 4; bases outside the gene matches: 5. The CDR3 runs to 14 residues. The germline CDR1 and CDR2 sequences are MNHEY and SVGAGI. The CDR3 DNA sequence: TGTGCCAGCAGTTCCGGGACAGGGATATACGAGCAGTACTTC. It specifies CASSSGTGIYEQYF.

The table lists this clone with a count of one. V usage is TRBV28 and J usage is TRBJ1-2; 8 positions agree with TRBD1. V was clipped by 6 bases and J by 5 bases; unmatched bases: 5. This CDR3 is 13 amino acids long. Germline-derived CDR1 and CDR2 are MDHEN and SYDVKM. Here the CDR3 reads CASRETGGYGYTF. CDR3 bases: TGTGCCAGCAGAGAAACAGGGGGATATGGCTACACCTTC.

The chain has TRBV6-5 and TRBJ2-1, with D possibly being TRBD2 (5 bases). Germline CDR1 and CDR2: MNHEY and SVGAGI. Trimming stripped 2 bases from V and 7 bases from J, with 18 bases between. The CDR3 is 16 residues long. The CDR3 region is CASSYLGLTLGNEQFF. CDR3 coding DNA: TGTGCCAGCAGTTACCTAGGACTCACCTTGGGGAATGAGCAGTTCTTC.

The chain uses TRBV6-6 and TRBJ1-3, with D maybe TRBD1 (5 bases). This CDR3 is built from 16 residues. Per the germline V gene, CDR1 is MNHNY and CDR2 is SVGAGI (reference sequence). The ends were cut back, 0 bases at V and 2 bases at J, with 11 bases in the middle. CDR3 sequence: CASSYSGLGAGNTIYF. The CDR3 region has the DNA TGTGCCAGCAGTTACTCGGGACTTGGGGCTGGAAACACCATATATTTT.

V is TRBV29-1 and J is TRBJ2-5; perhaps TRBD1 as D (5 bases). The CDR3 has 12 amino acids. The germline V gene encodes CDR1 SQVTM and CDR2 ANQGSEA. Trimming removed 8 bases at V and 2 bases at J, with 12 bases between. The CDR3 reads CSLKTVQETQYF. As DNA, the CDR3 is TGCAGCCTAAAGACAGTACAAGAGACCCAGTACTTC.